There are a few counts of the clone carrying this T cell receptor (beta chain). The data were taken from a study of early T cells in non-severe SARS-CoV-2 infection. Study-wide context: Sequencing was performed on bulk RNA from unsorted whole blood, leaving chains unpaired.

Attachment of unique molecular identifiers was made to individual cDNA molecules. TCRdb re-analysed the 5' RACE reads in MiXCR, keeping a single row per CDR3 protein. The sample holds tens of thousands of distinct CDR3 sequences; under 7.5% are singletons and the top ten take around 21%. The sequence derives from an adult who was a healthcare worker with PCR-confirmed SARS-CoV-2 infection or an uninfected control (not recorded which). Sample: whole blood, taken at baseline.

The CDR3 nucleotides are TGTGCCAGCACCGATTCCTACGAGCAGTACTTC. Protein: CASTDSYEQYF. The chain is built from TRBV6-2 or TRBV6-3 and TRBJ2-7; D is ambiguous. V shed 7 bases and J shed 1 base, with 5 bases lying between them. This CDR3 is built from 11 residues. From germline, CDR1 is MNHEY and CDR2 SVGEGT.